This entry lists 17 T cell receptor beta chains sequenced from one sample in a study of post-analysis software for immune sequencing data. Study-wide points: Compared with controls, patients had more of five or six TRBV segments, including TRBV5-6, TRBV5-1 and TRBV20-1.

Built from TCR beta cDNA, the libraries had unique molecular identifiers in them. TCRdb re-called the PCR reads through MiXCR, storing one row per CDR3 protein. Of hundreds of thousands of distinct CDR3 sequences in the sample, roughly 40% were seen once. Their target antigens are unknown. Material: blood. These receptors originate from a girl aged 2 to 10 with multiple sclerosis.

This chain uses TRBV7-6 with TRBJ2-1; 8 bases agree with TRBD2. V was clipped by 1 base and J by 6 bases; unmatched bases: 8. The V gene's germline CDR1 is SGHVS and CDR2 FNYEAQ. The CDR3 is 16 amino acids. The CDR3 DNA is TGTGCCAGCAGCTTAGTCGGGGGGGAGTGGGTCAATGAGCAGTTCTTC. Translating it yields CASSLVGGEWVNEQFF.

This clonotype has more than one count but fewer than ten. This chain uses TRBV20-1 with TRBJ2-5; tentatively, D is TRBD2 (5 bases). Germline V gene sequence: CDR1 DFQATT, CDR2 SNEGSKA (reference sequence). CDR3 length: 14 amino acids. Trimming left V 0 bases short and J 5 bases short, with 13 bases between. The chain's CDR3 is CSARDPTIRETQYF. The CDR3 DNA follows: TGCAGTGCTAGAGACCCGACTATCCGGGAGACCCAGTACTTC.

The V call is TRBV20-1, the J call TRBJ1-2, with TRBD1 identical over 7 bases. V gave up 5 bases and J gave up 2 bases; unmatched junction bases: 8. The CDR3 totals 14 residues. Germline assignment: CDR1 DFQATT and CDR2 SNEGSKA (reference sequence). CDR3 amino acids: CSAGSGTENYGYTF. CDR3 sequence (DNA): TGCAGTGCTGGCTCCGGGACAGAGAACTATGGCTACACCTTC.

The rearrangement joins TRBV20-1 to TRBJ2-1; 8 nucleotides match TRBD2. The CDR3 totals 16 residues. The germline CDR1 and CDR2 sequences are DFQATT and SNEGSKA (reference sequence). V was pared by 6 bases and J by 8 bases, with 18 bases of the junction left unmatched. The CDR3, as DNA: TGCAGTGCAAAAGCCCCCACCAGCGGGAGTATCTATGAGCAGTTCTTC. Its protein is CSAKAPTSGSIYEQFF.

The chain carries TRBV12-5 and TRBJ1-5; no firm D call. This CDR3 is built from 13 residues. Germline V gives CDR1 LGHNT, CDR2 FRNRAP. V gave up 9 bases and J gave up 3 bases, with 12 bases separating them. The CDR3 is CASRVQPNQPQHF. The CDR3 DNA follows: TGTGCTAGCCGGGTCCAGCCCAATCAGCCCCAGCATTTT.

This chain joins TRBV6-5 and TRBJ1-2; weak D call: TRBD1 (5 bases). From germline, CDR1 is MNHEY and CDR2 SVGAGI. The CDR3 sequence is 16 residues long. Trimming pared 2 bases from V and 5 bases from J, leaving 18 bases between. CDR3 DNA sequence: TGTGCCAGCAGTTACCACCCGGGTGAGGGGTCGTATGGCTACACCTTC. Translated: CASSYHPGEGSYGYTF.

Regarding this clonotype: A read error may produce the germline difference seen at one junction end. The chain recombines TRBV4-2 with TRBJ2-7; TRBD2 agrees at 9 bases. The DNA end is more similar to TRBJ2-1, so the J call may be wrong. Germline V lookup: CDR1 LGHNA, CDR2 YNFKEQ. The CDR3 has 18 amino acids. The CDR3 DNA sequence: TGTGCCGGCAGCCAAGCACCAGCGGGAGGACACCGGGTTCATGAGCAGTTCTTC. Its translation is CAGSQAPAGGHRVHEQFF.

This clonotype was recorded a few times. The chain combines TRBV20-1 with TRBJ2-5; 11 bases match TRBD1. This CDR3 is built from 14 residues. Germline CDR1 DFQATT, CDR2 SNEGSKA (reference sequence). The trim removed 6 bases at V and 5 bases at J, leaving 8 bases unmatched. The CDR3: CSAPGQGAGETQYF. As DNA, the CDR3 is TGCAGTGCCCCCGGACAGGGGGCTGGGGAGACCCAGTACTTC.

The chain recombines TRBV27 with TRBJ1-4; 10 bases fit TRBD1. This CDR3 has 14 residues. V lost 5 bases, J lost 16 bases, and 13 bases stayed unmatched. The germline gives CDR1 MNHEY, CDR2 SMNVEV (reference sequence). The CDR3 sequence is CASSPQDRGNMEFF. DNA for the CDR3: TGTGCCAGCAGTCCCCAGGACAGGGGGAATATGGAGTTTTTT.

The chain couples TRBV4-1 to TRBJ2-1; tentatively, D is TRBD1 (6 bases). The CDR3 has 12 residues. The germline gives CDR1 MGHRA, CDR2 YSYEKL. The V gene lost 2 bases and the J gene lost 9 bases, with 8 bases spanning the gap. CDR3 DNA sequence: TGCGCCAGCAGCCAACAGGGGACTGAGCAGTTCTTC. Amino acid sequence: CASSQQGTEQFF.

The chain recombines TRBV7-2 with TRBJ2-5; D not resolved. V was clipped by 0 bases and J by 1 base, with 9 bases between them. CDR1 and CDR2 (germline): SGHTA, FQGNSA. The CDR3 loop spans 15 amino acids. This chain's CDR3 is CASSLAGFFQETQYF. DNA of the CDR3: TGTGCCAGCAGCTTAGCGGGGTTTTTCCAAGAGACCCAGTACTTC.

This sequence joins TRBV7-2 and TRBJ1-1; D gene unclear. The germline gives CDR1 SGHTA, CDR2 FQGNSA. V lost 5 bases and J lost 0, with 10 bases in between. The CDR3 contains 14 residues. The CDR3 loop reads CASSKNRMNTEAFF. In DNA, the CDR3 is TGTGCCAGCAGCAAGAACAGAATGAACACTGAAGCTTTCTTT.

This clonotype was seen more than once but under ten times. This chain joins TRBV25-1 and TRBJ1-2; weak D call: TRBD1 (5 bases). V lost 4 bases and J 3 bases, leaving 12 bases between the germline ends. The CDR3 contains 14 residues. Germline CDR1 MGHDK, CDR2 SYGVNS. In DNA form, the CDR3 reads TGTGCCAGCAGTGGCCCGGCAGGGTACTATGGCTACACCTTC. This sequence encodes CASSGPAGYYGYTF.

The chain is built from TRBV28 and TRBJ2-1, with D perhaps matching TRBD2 (6 bases). CDR3 length equals 14 residues. Germline V gene sequence: CDR1 MDHEN, CDR2 SYDVKM. The ends were cut back, 9 bases at V and 0 bases at J, with 12 bases in the middle. The CDR3 coding sequence is TGTGCCAGTAGAGGGACTTTCTCCTACAATGAGCAGTTCTTC. This codes for CASRGTFSYNEQFF.

V usage is TRBV4-1 and J usage is TRBJ2-1; D gene ambiguous. Trimming took off 1 base at V and 7 bases at J, with 11 bases between the two ends. Per germline, CDR1 MGHRA and CDR2 YSYEKL. The CDR3 totals 14 residues. This chain's CDR3 is CASSQAGLRNEQFF. In DNA form, the CDR3 reads TGCGCCAGCAGCCAAGCTGGGCTTCGTAATGAGCAGTTCTTC.

This clonotype was picked up one time. V gene TRBV28 combines with J gene TRBJ1-1; 7 positions match TRBD1. V was clipped by 10 bases and J by 4 bases; unmatched bases: 6. The germline V gene encodes CDR1 MDHEN and CDR2 SYDVKM. This CDR3 comprises 12 residues. The CDR3 DNA reads TGTGCCATTACGGACAGGACCACTGAAGCTTTCTTT. It yields the protein CAITDRTTEAFF.

A few counts support this clonotype. The chain has TRBV10-3 and TRBJ1-2; D gene uncertain. Trimming removed 3 bases at V and 7 bases at J, with 15 bases between. The CDR3 has 14 residues. Germline V gene sequence: CDR1 ENHRY, CDR2 SYGVKD. CDR3 amino acids: CAISDRSIGLGYTF. Here the CDR3 DNA reads TGTGCCATCAGTGATCGGTCAATTGGCCTTGGCTACACCTTC.